One TCR beta chain is described in this entry. This sample is drawn from a study of PD-L1 blockade in urothelial cancer. TCRdb's copy holds only in-frame clones and misses some; the assay was immunoSEQ multiplex PCR. Among some 67,000 clones, roughly 91% were seen once, and the ten largest hold roughly 3.4%. The sample consisted of PBMCs, taken around atezolizumab (anti-PD-L1) treatment. This clonotype was sampled from a man in his 60s with urothelial cancer.

The CDR3 reads CASSFLGSGGELFF. Here the CDR3 DNA reads TGTGCCAGCAGTTTCTTGGGCTCAGGCGGGGAGCTGTTTTTT. The J gene is TRBJ2-2, the V gene TRBV27; no clear D gene. Germline values: CDR1 MNHEY, CDR2 SMNVEV (reference sequence). Deletions cut 3 bases from V and 7 bases from J, with 12 bases between. This CDR3 is built from 14 residues.